This passage covers 20 T cell receptor beta chains from one sample sequenced in a study of prognosis after radiotherapy for stage I lung cancer. Multiplex PCR, run in two rounds, amplified TCR beta CDR3 from genomic DNA. For every TRBV and TRBJ gene, a specific primer was used in first-round PCR. TCRdb ran MiXCR on the multiplex PCR reads and lists one entry per CDR3 protein. The sample lists some 11,000 distinct CDR3 sequences, roughly 56% occurring once. Sequences were derived from PBMCs, sampled before or after stereotactic body radiation therapy (not recorded which). The receptors come from a donor at least 50 years old with non-small cell lung cancer.

This clonotype showed up just once. At one boundary the junction diverges from the germline segment, which might be a read error. J is TRBJ1-2 and V is TRBV12-3 or TRBV12-4; the D gene is possibly TRBD1 (6 bases). The CDR3 length is 15 residues. The CDR3 DNA reads as TGTGCCAGCATTTTATTTTCAGGGGTAAGTTATGGCTACACCTTC. Its protein is CASILFSGVSYGYTF.

This clonotype was observed many times. J is TRBJ2-1 and V is TRBV7-2; the D is unclear. Trimming pared 1 base from V and 4 bases from J, leaving 8 bases between. The CDR3 length is 14 residues. Germline CDR1 reads SGHTA; CDR2 reads FQGNSA. Here the CDR3 reads CASSLDGTYNEQFF. CDR3 DNA: TGTGCCAGCAGCTTAGACGGAACATACAATGAGCAGTTCTTC.

This chain's CDR3 is CSAKGRRLSGNTIYF. CDR3 nucleotides: TGCAGTGCTAAAGGACGGAGACTCTCTGGAAACACCATATATTTT. The V call is TRBV20-1, the J call TRBJ1-3; D uncertain. CDR1 and CDR2 (germline): DFQATT, SNEGSKA (reference sequence). The CDR3 is 15 residues long. Trimming cost V 4 bases and J 0 bases, with 13 bases left between them.

This clonotype is classed as medium-sized. The chain has TRBV6-8 and TRBJ1-5; no definite D call. Germline CDR1 and CDR2: MNHGY and SAAAGT. V lost 3 bases and J lost 3, with 15 bases in between. The CDR3 length is 16 residues. As DNA, the CDR3 is TGTGCCAGCAGTTATAATCTAGGGCCGGACAATCAGCCCCAGCATTTT. Encoded protein: CASSYNLGPDNQPQHF.

Relative to its sample, this clonotype is medium-sized. The gene calls are TRBV6-1 and TRBJ2-2; 9 bases match TRBD1. The V gene end was trimmed by 6 bases and the J gene end by 7 bases; junction bases not matched to a gene: 9. Germline CDR1 is MNHNS and CDR2 is SASEGT. This CDR3 comprises 15 residues. Written as DNA, the CDR3 is TGTGCCAGCAGGCCGGGACAGGGAGGTATCGGGGAGCTGTTTTTT. This translates into CASRPGQGGIGELFF.

This clonotype was observed a handful of times. The rearrangement links TRBV11-2 to TRBJ2-7; 9 nucleotides agree with TRBD2. The V gene end was trimmed by 3 bases and the J gene end by 1 base; junction bases not matched to a gene: 4. This CDR3 comprises 15 residues. CDR1 is SGHAT and CDR2 is FQNNGV in the germline V gene. The CDR3 sequence is CASSFSSGSSYEQYF. The CDR3 bases are TGTGCCAGCAGCTTTAGTAGCGGGAGTTCCTACGAGCAGTACTTC. The full variable domain, in which reference TRBV11-2 and TRBJ2-7 provide the parts outside the CDR3, is EAGVAQSPRYKIIEKRQSVAFWCNPISGHATLYWYQQILGQGPKLLIQFQNNGVVDDSQLPKDRFSAERLKGVDSTLKIQPAKLEDSAVYLCASSFSSGSSYEQYFGPGTRLTVT.

The CDR3 DNA sequence: TGTGCCAGCAGTTTAGGGGTCACCGGGGAGCTGTTTTTT. It yields the protein CASSLGVTGELFF. The genes are TRBV12-3 or TRBV12-4 and TRBJ2-2, with D hard to call. Trimming stripped 1 base from V and 4 bases from J, with 4 bases between. CDR3 length: 13 residues.

This clonotype occurred many times. CDR3 in amino acids: CASSPPSTDTQYF. The DNA of the CDR3 is TGTGCCAGCAGCCCACCCTCCACAGATACGCAGTATTTT. The chain links TRBV7-9 to TRBJ2-3; no definite D call. In germline, CDR1 is SEHNR, CDR2 FQNEAQ (reference sequence). V was pared by 5 bases and J by 2 bases, with 8 bases between. The CDR3 runs 13 residues.

The J gene is TRBJ1-2, the V gene TRBV4-3, with D possibly matching TRBD1 (5 bases). V lost 2 bases to trimming and J lost 14 bases, with 18 bases between them. CDR3 size: 13 residues. CDR1 is LGHNA, CDR2 YSLEER, per germline. In DNA, the CDR3 is TGCGCCAGCAGCCAAACCAACAGGATGGAGTTTACCTTC. Translation: CASSQTNRMEFTF.

There are many counts of this clonotype. This chain links TRBV5-6 with TRBJ2-1, with 9 bases lining up with TRBD2. V was pared by 0 bases and J by 4 bases, with 5 bases of the junction left unmatched. In germline, CDR1 is SGHDT, CDR2 YYEEEE. CDR3 length equals 16 residues. CDR3 DNA: TGTGCCAGCAGCTTGGTCGAGCGGGAGGCATACAATGAGCAGTTCTTC. Its translation is CASSLVEREAYNEQFF.

This clonotype was counted at least ten times. The chain employs TRBV5-6 and TRBJ2-7; 13 positions agree with TRBD2. Germline V gives CDR1 SGHDT, CDR2 YYEEEE. CDR3 length equals 15 residues. The junction had 3 bases not matched to a gene; V was cut back by 4 bases and J by 2 bases. The CDR3 region has the DNA TGTGCCAGCAGCGGACTAGCGGGAGAAGCCTACGAGCAGTACTTC. Encoded protein: CASSGLAGEAYEQYF. The full variable domain, in which reference TRBV5-6 and TRBJ2-7 provide the parts outside the CDR3, is DAGVTQSPTHLIKTRGQQVTLRCSPKSGHDTVSWYQQALGQGPQFIFQYYEEEERQRGNFPDRFSGHQFPNYSSELNVNALLLGDSALYLCASSGLAGEAYEQYFGPGTRLTVT.

With regard to this clonotype: It differs at one base from a far larger clone, so likely a read error. The gene calls are TRBV6-5 and TRBJ2-2; 12 bases align to TRBD2. The CDR3 is made up of 17 amino acids. Germline loops: CDR1 MNHEY, CDR2 SVGAGI. This CDR3 reads CASSVLAGGRITVELFF. The CDR3 DNA sequence: TGTGCCAGCAGTGTACTAGCGGGGGGCCGTATCACCGTGGAGCTGTTTTTT.

The DNA of the CDR3 is TGTGCCAGCAGTTCCATAGAGGTCCAAGCTGCGTTCTTC. It translates to CASSSIEVQAAFF. The V and J genes are TRBV6-2 or TRBV6-3 and TRBJ2-1, with D unclear. Trimming shortened V by 4 bases and J by 15 bases, and 19 bases separated the two germline ends. The CDR3 is made up of 13 amino acids. Per germline, CDR1 MNHEY and CDR2 SVGEGT.

Points on this clonotype: Since a far larger clone is one base different, this is likely a read error. The chain employs TRBV6-8 and TRBJ1-2, with TRBD1 as a possible D gene (5 bases). The CDR3 extends over 17 amino acids. Trimming took off 2 bases at V and 2 bases at J, with 18 bases between the two ends. Germline assignment: CDR1 MNHGY and CDR2 SAAAGT. CDR3 nucleotide sequence: TGTGCCAGCAGTTACGACAGTACAGGACGGAGGAACTATGGCTACACCTTC. Translation gives CASSYDSTGRRNYGYTF.

This clonotype is judged medium-sized. The V gene is TRBV27, the J gene TRBJ2-7; TRBD1 matches 8 bases. J lost 4 bases, V lost 3 bases, and 5 bases had no gene match. This CDR3 comprises 14 residues. Germline CDR1 is MNHEY and CDR2 is SMNVEV (reference sequence). In nucleotides, the CDR3 is TGTGCCAGCAGTTTTAGGCAGGGGGCTTACGAGCAGTACTTC. Protein: CASSFRQGAYEQYF.

This clonotype is labeled as medium-sized. The chain couples TRBV12-3 or TRBV12-4 to TRBJ1-5, with D possibly being TRBD1 (5 bases). Trimming removed 3 bases from V and 5 bases from J, with 14 bases in between. The CDR3 has 15 amino acids. For the CDR3, the DNA is TGTGCCAGCAGTTTGAGCCGGATCAGGGATCAGCCCCAGCATTTT. Amino acids: CASSLSRIRDQPQHF.

In this sample, this clonotype turned up many times. V usage is TRBV19 and J usage is TRBJ2-2, with TRBD2 matching 9 bases. The V and J ends lost 2 bases and 6 bases, in that order; junction bases with no gene match: 4. This CDR3 spans 15 amino acids. Germline V gene lookup returns CDR1 LNHDA and CDR2 SQIVND (reference sequence). CDR3 DNA sequence: TGTGCCAGTAGTATAAGCGGGAGGCCTGCCGGGGAGCTGTTTTTT. Amino acids: CASSISGRPAGELFF.

Within the sample, this clonotype is medium-sized. This sequence joins TRBV5-4 and TRBJ2-2; maybe TRBD1 (5 bases). The CDR3 contains 16 residues. The germline V gene encodes CDR1 SGHNT and CDR2 YYREEE (reference sequence). Trimming removed 5 bases at V and 5 bases at J, with 19 bases between. CDR3 DNA: TGTGCCAGCAGAGGGATCCAGGGTCAAAGTACCGGGGAGCTGTTTTTT. Translating gives CASRGIQGQSTGELFF.

Concerning this clonotype: This may stem from a read error, because a much larger clone lies one nucleotide away. The rearrangement uses TRBV5-5 and TRBJ1-3; D is perhaps TRBD1 (6 bases). Germline CDR1 is SGHKS and CDR2 is YYEKEE (reference sequence). This CDR3 spans 15 amino acids. The CDR3 region has the DNA TGTGCCAGCAGCCACGGACGGGGGGCTGGAAACACCATGTATTTT. Residues: CASSHGRGAGNTMYF.

This rearrangement joins TRBV7-2 to TRBJ2-6; D assignment may be TRBD1 or TRBD2 (5 bases each). The germline V gene encodes CDR1 SGHTA and CDR2 FQGNSA. The germline V and J ends were trimmed by 6 bases and 8 bases, with 11 bases remaining between them. CDR3 length: 13 amino acids. The DNA of the CDR3 is TGTGCCAGCAGTTGGGGGTGGTCCAACGTCCTGACTTTC. Translation gives CASSWGWSNVLTF.